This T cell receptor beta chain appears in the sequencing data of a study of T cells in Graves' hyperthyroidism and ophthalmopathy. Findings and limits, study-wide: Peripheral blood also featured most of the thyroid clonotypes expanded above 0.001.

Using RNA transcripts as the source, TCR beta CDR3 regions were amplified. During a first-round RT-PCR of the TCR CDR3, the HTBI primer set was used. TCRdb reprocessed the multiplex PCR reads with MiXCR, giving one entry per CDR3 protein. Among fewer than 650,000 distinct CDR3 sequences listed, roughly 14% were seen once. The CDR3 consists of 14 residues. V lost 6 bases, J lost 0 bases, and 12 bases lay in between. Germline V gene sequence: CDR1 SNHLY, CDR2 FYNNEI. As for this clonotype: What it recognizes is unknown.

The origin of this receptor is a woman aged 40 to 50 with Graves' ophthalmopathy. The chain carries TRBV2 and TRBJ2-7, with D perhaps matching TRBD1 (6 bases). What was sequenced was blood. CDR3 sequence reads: CASRAQGNSYEQYF. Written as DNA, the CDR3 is TGTGCCAGCAGGGCACAGGGAAACTCCTACGAGCAGTACTTC.